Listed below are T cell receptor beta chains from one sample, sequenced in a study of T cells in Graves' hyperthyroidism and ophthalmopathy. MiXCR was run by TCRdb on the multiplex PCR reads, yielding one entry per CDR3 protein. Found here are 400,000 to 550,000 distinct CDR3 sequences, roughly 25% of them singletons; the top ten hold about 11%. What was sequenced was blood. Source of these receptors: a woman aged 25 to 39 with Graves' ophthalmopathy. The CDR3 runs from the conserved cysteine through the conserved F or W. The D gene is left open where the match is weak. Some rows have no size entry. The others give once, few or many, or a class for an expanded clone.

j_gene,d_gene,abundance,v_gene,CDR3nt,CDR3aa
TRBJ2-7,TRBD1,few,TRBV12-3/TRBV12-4,TGTGCCAGCACCTATTCGGGACAGTCCTACGAGCAGTACTTC,CASTYSGQSYEQYF
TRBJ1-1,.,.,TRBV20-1,TGCAGTGCTGTAGACAGGTGGAGAAGGGCTTTCTTT,CSAVDRWRRAFF
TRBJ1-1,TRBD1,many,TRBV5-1,TGCGCCAGCAGTTCCGGGACAGGGGGCACTGAAGCTTTCTTT,CASSSGTGGTEAFF
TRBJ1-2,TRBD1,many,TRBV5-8,TGTGCCAGCAGCTTGGCACACAGGGGGGAACATGGCTACACCTTC,CASSLAHRGEHGYTF
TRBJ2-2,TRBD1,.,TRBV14,TGTGCCAGCAGCCAAGGGGGACAGGGGTTTTCCGGGGAGCTGTTTTTT,CASSQGGQGFSGELFF
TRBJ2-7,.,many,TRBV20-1,TGCAGTGCCCCGCGCAGGGACGCCTCCTACGAGCAGTACTTC,CSAPRRDASYEQYF
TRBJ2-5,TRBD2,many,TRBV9,TGTGCCAGCAGCAGGACCGGGGGGGAGGAGACCCAGTACTTC,CASSRTGGEETQYF
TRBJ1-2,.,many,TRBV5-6,TGTGCCAGCAGCTACGGGACTGACCCCTATGGCTACACCTTC,CASSYGTDPYGYTF
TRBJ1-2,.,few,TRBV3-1,TGTGCCAGCAGCCCTTTACAGGGTGAGAGGGGCTACACCTTC,CASSPLQGERGYTF
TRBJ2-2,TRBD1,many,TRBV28,TGTGCCAGCAATACAGGGGCCCGGGACACCGGGGAGCTGTTTTTT,CASNTGARDTGELFF
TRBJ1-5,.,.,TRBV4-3,TGCGCCAGCAGCCAAGATGTAGGGCCGGGTCAGCCCCAGCATTTT,CASSQDVGPGQPQHF
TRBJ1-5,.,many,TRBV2,TGTGCCAGCAGTGCTGACAGGACTGATCAGCCCCAGCATTTT,CASSADRTDQPQHF
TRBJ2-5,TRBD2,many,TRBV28,TGTGCCAGCAACGGTCTAGCGGACTTCCAAGAGACCCAGTACTTC,CASNGLADFQETQYF
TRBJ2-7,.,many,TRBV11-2,TGTGCCAGCAGCCCCCCGGATGGGTTTAACTACGAGCAGTACTTC,CASSPPDGFNYEQYF
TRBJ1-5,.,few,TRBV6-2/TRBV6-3,TGTGCCAGCAGCCAACCTCGATACAGCGGGTATAGCAATCAGCCCCAGCATTTT,CASSQPRYSGYSNQPQHF
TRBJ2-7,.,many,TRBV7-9,TGTGCCAGCAGAGCCTCGGGGAATCCCTACGAGCAGTACTTC,CASRASGNPYEQYF
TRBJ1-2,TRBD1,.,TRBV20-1,TGCAGTGCTAGCGGGCGGACAGGCTATGGCTACACCTTC,CSASGRTGYGYTF
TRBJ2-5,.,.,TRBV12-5,TGTGCTAGTGGCCCCAGGGACTCAGAGACCCAGTACTTC,CASGPRDSETQYF
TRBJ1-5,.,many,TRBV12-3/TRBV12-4,TGTGCCAGCAGTTTCGGGGGTAGGCAGCCCCAGCATTTT,CASSFGGRQPQHF
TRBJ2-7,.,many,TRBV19,TGTGCCAGTAGTATTGGTTACTCCTACGAGCAGTACTTC,CASSIGYSYEQYF
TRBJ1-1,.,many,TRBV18,TGTGCCAGCTCAGGATTGGAGGGGCGTGAAGCTTTCTTT,CASSGLEGREAFF
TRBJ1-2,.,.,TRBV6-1,TGTGCCAGCAGGGCCGGACCTCGCTATGGCTACACCTTC,CASRAGPRYGYTF
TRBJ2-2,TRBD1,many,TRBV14,TGTGCCAGCAGCCTCTACGGGACAGGGATCCCCGGGGAGCTGTTTTTT,CASSLYGTGIPGELFF
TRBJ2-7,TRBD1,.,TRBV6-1,TGTGCCAGCAAAAAAACAGGGGTAGTGGGGGAGCAGTACTTC,CASKKTGVVGEQYF
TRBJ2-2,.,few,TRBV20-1,TGCAGTGCTAGTGAGGCGGGGCTGAACACCGGGGAGCTGTTTTTT,CSASEAGLNTGELFF
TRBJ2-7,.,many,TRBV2,TGTGCCAGCAGTATGGGCCAGGGACGCTACGAGCAGTACTTC,CASSMGQGRYEQYF
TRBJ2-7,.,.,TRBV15,TGTGCCACCACCACCAAGGACTCTTACGAGCAGTACTTC,CATTTKDSYEQYF